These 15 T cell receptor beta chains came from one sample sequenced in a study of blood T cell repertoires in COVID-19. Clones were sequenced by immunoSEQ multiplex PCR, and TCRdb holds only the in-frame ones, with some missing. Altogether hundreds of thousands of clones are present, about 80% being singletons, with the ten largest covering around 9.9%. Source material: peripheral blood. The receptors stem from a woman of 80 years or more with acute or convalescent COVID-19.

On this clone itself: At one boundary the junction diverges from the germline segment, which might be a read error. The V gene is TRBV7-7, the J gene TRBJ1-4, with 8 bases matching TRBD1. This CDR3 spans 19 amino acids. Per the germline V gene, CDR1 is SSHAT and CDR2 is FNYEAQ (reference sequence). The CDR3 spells CASSFRPGQVGPTNEKLFF. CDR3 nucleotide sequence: TGTGCTAGCAGCTTTAGACCGGGACAGGTGGGGCCAACTAATGAAAAACTGTTTTTT.

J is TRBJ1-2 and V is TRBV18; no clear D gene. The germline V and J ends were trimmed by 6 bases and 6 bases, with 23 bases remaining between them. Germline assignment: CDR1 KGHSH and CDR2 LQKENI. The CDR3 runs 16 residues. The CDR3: CASSPTPQRVSDGYTF. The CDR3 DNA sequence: TGTGCCAGCTCCCCTACCCCCCAACGAGTCTCTGATGGCTACACCTTC.

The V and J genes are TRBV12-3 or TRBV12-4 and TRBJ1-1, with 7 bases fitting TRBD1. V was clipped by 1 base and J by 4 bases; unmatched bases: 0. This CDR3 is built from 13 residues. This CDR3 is CASSLDRGTEAFF. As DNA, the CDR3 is TGTGCCAGCAGTTTAGACAGGGGCACTGAAGCTTTCTTT.

CDR3 nucleotide sequence: TGTGCCACCAGCAGAGATGGGACAGGGGAATACTATGGCTACACCTTC. Amino acid sequence: CATSRDGTGEYYGYTF. The rearrangement links TRBV15 to TRBJ1-2, with 10 bases identical to TRBD1. CDR1 is LNHNV and CDR2 is YYDKDF in the germline V gene (reference sequence). V lost 0 bases and J lost 3; bases outside the gene matches: 4. This CDR3 region has 16 residues.

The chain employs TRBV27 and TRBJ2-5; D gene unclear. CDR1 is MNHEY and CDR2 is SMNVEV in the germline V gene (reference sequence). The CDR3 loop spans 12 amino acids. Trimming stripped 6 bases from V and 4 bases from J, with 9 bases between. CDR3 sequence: CASSPTGETQYF. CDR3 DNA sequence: TGTGCCAGCAGCCCCACGGGAGAGACCCAGTACTTC.

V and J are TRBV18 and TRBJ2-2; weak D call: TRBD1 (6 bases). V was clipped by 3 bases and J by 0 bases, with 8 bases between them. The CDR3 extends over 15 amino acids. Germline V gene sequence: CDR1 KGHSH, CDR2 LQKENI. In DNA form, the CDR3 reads TGTGCCAGCTCACCGGGACAAGCGAACACCGGGGAGCTGTTTTTT. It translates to CASSPGQANTGELFF.

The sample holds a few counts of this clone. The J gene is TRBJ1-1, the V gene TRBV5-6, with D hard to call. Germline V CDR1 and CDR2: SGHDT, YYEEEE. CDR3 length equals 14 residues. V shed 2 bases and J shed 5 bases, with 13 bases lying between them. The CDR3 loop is CASSFGLSGTEAFF. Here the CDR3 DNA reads TGTGCCAGCAGCTTCGGCCTCTCGGGGACTGAAGCTTTCTTT.

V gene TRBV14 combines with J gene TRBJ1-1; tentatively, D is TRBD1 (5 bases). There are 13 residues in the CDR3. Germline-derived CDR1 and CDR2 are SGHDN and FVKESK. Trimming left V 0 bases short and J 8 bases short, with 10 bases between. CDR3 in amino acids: CASSQDMAGEAFF. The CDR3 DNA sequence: TGTGCCAGCAGCCAAGATATGGCAGGGGAAGCTTTCTTT. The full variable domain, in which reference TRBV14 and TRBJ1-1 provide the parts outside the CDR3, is EAGVTQFPSHSVIEKGQTVTLRCDPISGHDNLYWYRRVMGKEIKFLLHFVKESKQDESGMPNNRFLAERTGGTYSTLKVQPAELEDSGVYFCASSQDMAGEAFFGQGTRLTVV.

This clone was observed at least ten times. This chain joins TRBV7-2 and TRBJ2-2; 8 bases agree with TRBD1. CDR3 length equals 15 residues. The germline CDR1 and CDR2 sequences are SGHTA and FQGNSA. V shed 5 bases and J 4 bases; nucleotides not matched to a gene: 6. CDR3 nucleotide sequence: TGTGCCAGCAGCCCCGGACAGGGTGGCACCGGGGAGCTGTTTTTT. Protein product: CASSPGQGGTGELFF.

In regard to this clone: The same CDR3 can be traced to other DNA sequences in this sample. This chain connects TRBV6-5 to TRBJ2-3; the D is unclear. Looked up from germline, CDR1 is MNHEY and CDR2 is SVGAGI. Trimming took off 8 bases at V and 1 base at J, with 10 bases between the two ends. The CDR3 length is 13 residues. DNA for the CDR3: TGTGCCAGCCGCCCTACGGGCACAGATACGCAGTATTTT. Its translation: CASRPTGTDTQYF.

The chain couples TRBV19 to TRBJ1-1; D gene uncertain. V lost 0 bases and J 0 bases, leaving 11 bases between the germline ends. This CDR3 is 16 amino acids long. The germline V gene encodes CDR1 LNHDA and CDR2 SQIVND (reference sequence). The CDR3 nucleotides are TGTGCCAGTAGTATAGACGGGAGAGGTCTGAACACTGAAGCTTTCTTT. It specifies CASSIDGRGLNTEAFF.

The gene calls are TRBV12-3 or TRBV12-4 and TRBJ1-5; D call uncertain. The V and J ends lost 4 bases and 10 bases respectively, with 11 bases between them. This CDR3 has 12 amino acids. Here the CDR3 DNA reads TGTGCCAGCAGTTGGGAGTTACATCCCCAGCATTTT. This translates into CASSWELHPQHF.

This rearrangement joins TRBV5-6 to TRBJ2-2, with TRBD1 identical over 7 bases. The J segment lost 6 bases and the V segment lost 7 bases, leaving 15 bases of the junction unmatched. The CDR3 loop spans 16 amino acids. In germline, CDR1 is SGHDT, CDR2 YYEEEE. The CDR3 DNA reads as TGTGCCAGCCTCAATCGGCGAGAGGGGGCGTCCGGGGAGCTGTTTTTT. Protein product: CASLNRREGASGELFF. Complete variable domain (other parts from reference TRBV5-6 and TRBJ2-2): DAGVTQSPTHLIKTRGQQVTLRCSPKSGHDTVSWYQQALGQGPQFIFQYYEEEERQRGNFPDRFSGHQFPNYSSELNVNALLLGDSALYLCASLNRREGASGELFFGEGSRLTVL.

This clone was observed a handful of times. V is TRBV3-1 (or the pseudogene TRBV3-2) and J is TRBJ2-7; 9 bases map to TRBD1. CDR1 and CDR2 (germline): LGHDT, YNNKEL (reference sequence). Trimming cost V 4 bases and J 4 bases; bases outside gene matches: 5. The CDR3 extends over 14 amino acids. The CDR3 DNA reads TGTGCCAGCAGCCCCCTGGGACAGGGATACGAGCAGTACTTC. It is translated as CASSPLGQGYEQYF.

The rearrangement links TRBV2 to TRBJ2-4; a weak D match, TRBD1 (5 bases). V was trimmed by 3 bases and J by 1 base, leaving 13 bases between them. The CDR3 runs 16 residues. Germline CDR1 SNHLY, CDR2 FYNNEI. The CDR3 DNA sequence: TGTGCCAGCAGTGACTGGGGCCAATCGGCCAAAAACATTCAGTACTTC. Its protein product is CASSDWGQSAKNIQYF.